Presented here are 20 T cell receptor beta chains from one specimen sequenced in a study of blood T cell repertoires in COVID-19. Method: immunoSEQ multiplex PCR; TCRdb's copy keeps in-frame clones and lacks some. The sample carries about 74,000 clones, 84% recorded once. The sequencing sample was made of peripheral blood. The receptors derive from a man aged 50-60 years with active COVID-19.

The CDR3 here is CASSPQQQRNYGYTF. In DNA form, the CDR3 reads TGTGCCAGCTCGCCTCAGCAGCAGCGGAACTATGGCTACACCTTC. The chain combines TRBV18 with TRBJ1-2; D gene ambiguous. Trimming left V 6 bases short and J 2 bases short, with 16 bases between. Germline values: CDR1 KGHSH, CDR2 LQKENI. CDR3 size: 15 residues.

This chain links TRBV6-5 with TRBJ2-5; D uncertain. The V end lost 0 bases, the J end lost 2 bases, and 10 bases lay between the germline ends. Germline values: CDR1 MNHEY, CDR2 SVGAGI. There are 15 residues in the CDR3. The CDR3 reads CASSYSGTAQETQYF. The CDR3 bases are TGTGCCAGCAGTTACTCTGGAACAGCTCAAGAGACCCAGTACTTC.

This clone was counted a few times. This chain joins TRBV14 and TRBJ2-5; 8 bases are shared with TRBD2. CDR1 is SGHDN and CDR2 is FVKESK in the germline V gene. The CDR3 sequence is 16 residues long. The trim removed 5 bases at V and 4 bases at J, leaving 12 bases unmatched. The CDR3 nucleotides read TGTGCCAGCAGCTTATTTATGGGACTAGTTGGAGAGACCCAGTACTTC. Translating gives CASSLFMGLVGETQYF. The whole variable domain, remainder taken from reference TRBV14 and TRBJ2-5, is EAGVTQFPSHSVIEKGQTVTLRCDPISGHDNLYWYRRVMGKEIKFLLHFVKESKQDESGMPNNRFLAERTGGTYSTLKVQPAELEDSGVYFCASSLFMGLVGETQYFGPGTRLLVL.

This clone came up once. The J gene is TRBJ1-2, the V gene TRBV5-1; weak D call: TRBD1 (5 bases). This CDR3 spans 15 amino acids. Germline CDR1 is SGHRS and CDR2 is YFSETQ. The germline V and J ends were trimmed by 0 bases and 2 bases, with 11 bases remaining between them. CDR3 nucleotide sequence: TGCGCCAGCAGCTTGGGGGGCAGCGCGAACTATGGCTACACCTTC. The encoded protein is CASSLGGSANYGYTF.

The V call is TRBV5-6, the J call TRBJ1-3, with D perhaps matching TRBD1 (5 bases). CDR3 length: 17 residues. Per germline, CDR1 SGHDT and CDR2 YYEEEE. V was cut by 3 bases and J by 0 bases, with 16 bases left in between. The CDR3 is CASSSVQDRSSGNTIYF. CDR3 sequence (DNA): TGTGCCAGCAGCTCGGTACAGGACCGTAGCTCTGGAAACACCATATATTTT. Based on the CDR3 plus reference TRBV5-6 and TRBJ1-3, the full variable domain is DAGVTQSPTHLIKTRGQQVTLRCSPKSGHDTVSWYQQALGQGPQFIFQYYEEEERQRGNFPDRFSGHQFPNYSSELNVNALLLGDSALYLCASSSVQDRSSGNTIYFGEGSWLTVV.

The chain carries TRBV5-4 and TRBJ2-3, with 9 positions matching TRBD2. The V gene end was trimmed by 4 bases and the J gene end by 6 bases; junction bases not matched to a gene: 6. Germline lookup yields CDR1 SGHNT and CDR2 YYREEE (reference sequence). The CDR3 sequence is 14 residues long. The CDR3 nucleotides read TGTGCCAGCAGCCTTAGCGGGGGAAGGGATACGCAGTATTTT. Its protein is CASSLSGGRDTQYF.

The gene calls are TRBV7-2 and TRBJ2-1, with D perhaps TRBD2 (5 bases). CDR1 is SGHTA and CDR2 is FQGNSA in the germline V gene. The CDR3 covers 16 residues. The ends were cut back, 0 bases at V and 1 base at J, with 10 bases in the middle. The CDR3 DNA is TGTGCCAGCAGCTTAGCGAGCGGAAGGTCCTACAATGAGCAGTTCTTC. This translates into CASSLASGRSYNEQFF.

The rearrangement joins TRBV5-1 to TRBJ2-5; perhaps TRBD2 as D (6 bases). Trimming removed 4 bases at V and 4 bases at J, with 11 bases between. This CDR3 contains 13 residues. Germline V lookup: CDR1 SGHRS, CDR2 YFSETQ. The CDR3 reads CASSPLGGETQYF. The CDR3 nucleotides read TGCGCCAGCAGCCCACTGGGGGGAGAGACCCAGTACTTC.

The chain uses TRBV14 and TRBJ1-2; 7 nucleotides match TRBD1. The V and J ends lost 5 bases and 0 bases, in that order; junction bases with no gene match: 9. From germline, CDR1 is SGHDN and CDR2 FVKESK. The CDR3 is made up of 16 amino acids. The CDR3 is CASSDKETGTNYGYTF. CDR3 bases: TGTGCCAGCAGCGACAAAGAGACAGGGACTAACTATGGCTACACCTTC.

The rearrangement uses TRBV11-2 and TRBJ2-5, with D possibly TRBD2 on 6 matching bases. CDR3 length: 15 residues. Trimming stripped 3 bases from V and 4 bases from J, with 15 bases between. Germline CDR1 and CDR2: SGHAT and FQNNGV. The CDR3 loop reads CASSLETGERETQYF. The CDR3 DNA sequence: TGTGCCAGCAGCTTGGAAACGGGAGAGCGAGAGACCCAGTACTTC.

V gene TRBV11-2 combines with J gene TRBJ2-7; D is perhaps TRBD1 (5 bases). CDR1 and CDR2 from the germline V gene are SGHAT and FQNNGV. Trimming removed 5 bases from V and 4 bases from J, with 15 bases in between. This CDR3 region has 14 residues. The DNA of the CDR3 is TGTGCCAGCAGCCAAGTTAGGGGCCGATACGAGCAGTACTTC. Residues: CASSQVRGRYEQYF.

V is TRBV9 and J is TRBJ2-3; 12 nucleotides match TRBD2. This CDR3 is built from 17 residues. The ends lost 0 bases at V and 4 bases at J; junction bases unmatched: 6. Germline-derived CDR1 and CDR2 are SGDLS and YYNGEE. CDR3 DNA: TGTGCCAGCAGCGTAGGGTTGACTAGCGGGAGAGCAGATACGCAGTATTTT. Its protein product is CASSVGLTSGRADTQYF.

The CDR3 nucleotides are TGTGCTACTGGGACAGAAGAGACCCAGTACTTC. This gives the protein CATGTEETQYF. The J gene is TRBJ2-5, the V gene TRBV12-5, with 7 bases fitting TRBD1. V shed 10 bases and J 3 bases; nucleotides not matched to a gene: 2. CDR1 LGHNT and CDR2 FRNRAP come from the germline V gene. The CDR3 contains 11 residues. The complete variable domain, with remaining parts taken from reference TRBV12-5 and TRBJ2-5, reads DARVTQTPRHKVTEMGQEVTMRCQPILGHNTVFWYRQTMMQGLELLAYFRNRAPLDDSGMPKDRFSAEMPDATLATLKIQPSEPRDSAVYFCATGTEETQYFGPGTRLLVL.

This sequence joins TRBV2 and TRBJ1-6; no clear D gene. The CDR3 extends over 17 amino acids. Per germline, CDR1 SNHLY and CDR2 FYNNEI. Trimming cost V 2 bases and J 0 bases, with 11 bases left between them. CDR3 sequence (DNA): TGTGCCAGCAGTGAAACACACCCCAGCTCCTATAATTCACCCCTCCACTTT. Translated, it gives CASSETHPSSYNSPLHF.

The J gene is TRBJ2-2, the V gene TRBV9; 10 nucleotides line up with TRBD1. Germline V CDR1 and CDR2: SGDLS, YYNGEE. V was clipped by 2 bases and J by 7 bases; unmatched bases: 5. This CDR3 is 15 amino acids long. This CDR3 is CASSVPGTGVGELFF. CDR3 nucleotides: TGTGCCAGCAGCGTCCCCGGGACAGGGGTCGGGGAGCTGTTTTTT.

The rearrangement joins TRBV27 to TRBJ2-5; TRBD2 matches at 11 bases. Germline V gene data show CDR1 as MNHEY and CDR2 as SMNVEV (reference sequence). CDR3 length equals 20 residues. V shed 1 base, J shed 4 bases, and the junction held 17 bases outside the gene matches. The CDR3 loop reads CASSLWGPLAGVPTGETQYF. For the CDR3, the DNA is TGTGCCAGCAGTTTATGGGGCCCACTAGCGGGGGTCCCCACGGGAGAGACCCAGTACTTC.

This chain uses TRBV7-6 with TRBJ1-4; D unclear. The V gene's germline CDR1 is SGHVS and CDR2 FNYEAQ. There are 17 residues in the CDR3. V shed 0 bases and J shed 3 bases, with 14 bases lying between them. Written as DNA, the CDR3 is TGTGCCAGCAGCTTAGCGTTTATCCGGGAACCTAATGAAAAACTGTTTTTT. Translation: CASSLAFIREPNEKLFF.

The chain combines TRBV3-1 (or the pseudogene TRBV3-2) with TRBJ2-3; 12 bases agree with TRBD2. The junction had 6 bases not matched to a gene; V was cut back by 6 bases and J by 5 bases. This CDR3 has 15 amino acids. Germline CDR1 and CDR2: LGHDT and YNNKEL (reference sequence). CDR3 DNA: TGTGCCAGCAGTCGAGAGACTAGCGGGAGAGATACGCAGTATTTT. This sequence encodes CASSRETSGRDTQYF.

This clone was counted once. The V gene is TRBV24-1, the J gene TRBJ2-2; 9 positions match TRBD1. This CDR3 comprises 16 residues. Germline V lookup: CDR1 KGHDR, CDR2 SFDVKD. Losses at the gene ends were 4 bases for V and 5 bases for J; bases not matched to a gene: 7. The CDR3 coding sequence is TGTGCCACCAGTGACCCCGGGACAGGGATGACCGGGGAGCTGTTTTTT. Its translation is CATSDPGTGMTGELFF.

The V and J genes are TRBV19 and TRBJ2-5; maybe TRBD2 (6 bases). The V end lost 3 bases, the J end lost 7 bases, and 24 bases lay between the germline ends. Germline V gene lookup returns CDR1 LNHDA and CDR2 SQIVND (reference sequence). The CDR3 consists of 17 residues. CDR3 loop: CASSIGFGRGSGGTQYF. The CDR3 DNA reads TGTGCCAGTAGTATTGGTTTTGGGCGGGGCTCTGGGGGGACCCAGTACTTC.